This record covers a single TCR beta chain. What it recognizes is unknown. This CDR3 region has 14 residues. CDR1 and CDR2 (germline): MNHEY, SVGAGI. V trimming: 7 bases; J trimming: 7 bases; junction bases outside the gene matches: 8. This sample is part of a study of cytomegalovirus exposure and HLA in healthy donors. Whole-study results and caveats: With later analysis, a missense DCLRE1C variant became linked to TCR beta V- and J-gene trimming. It was in a later analysis that TCR association rates were seen to vary by HLA locus, highest for DRB1 and lowest for HLA-C.

Whereas donors were nominally healthy upon sampling, unrecorded immune exposures were probable. The PCR made use of 60 Vbeta and 13 Jbeta primers. TCRdb's copy holds only in-frame clones and misses some; the assay was immunoSEQ multiplex PCR. This repertoire includes 180,000 or so clones. Sequences were obtained from PBMCs. The receptor was isolated from a woman aged 18-30 years in good health and CMV-seropositive. The rearrangement links TRBV6-5 to TRBJ2-4, with 9 nucleotides matching TRBD1. The CDR3 loop reads CASTSSGQGNIQYF. The DNA for the CDR3 is TGTGCCAGCACCTCGTCCGGACAGGGGAACATTCAGTACTTC.